This T cell receptor (beta chain) came from a study of identical twins. This clonotype was found a few times. Trimming took 6 bases from V and 3 from J, leaving 14 bases between them. There are 14 residues in the CDR3. The V gene's germline CDR1 is SGHVS and CDR2 FNYEAQ. MiXCR was run by TCRdb on the 5' RACE reads, yielding one entry per CDR3 protein. Among approximately 630,000 distinct CDR3 sequences listed, around 7.4% were seen once. These data are also associated with another study on yellow fever vaccine responses in identical twins.

The genes are TRBV7-6 and TRBJ2-5, with D possibly matching TRBD2 (7 bases). The sequencing input was PBMCs. This sequence originates from a woman aged 18 to 35 in good health. DNA of the CDR3: TGTGCCAGCAGTTTGGGGGGGCACAAAGAGACCCAGTACTTC. Protein product: CASSLGGHKETQYF.